This TCR beta chain was retrieved from a study of Graves' ophthalmopathy and Graves' hyperthyroidism. Amplification targeted the TCR beta CDR3 regions, with RNA transcripts as the source material. First-round RT-PCR relied on HTBI primers, and a second-round multiplex PCR came next. A single record per CDR3 protein comes from TCRdb applying MiXCR to the multiplex PCR reads. The data contain over a million distinct CDR3 sequences, about 36% of them singletons. Germline CDR1 reads SGHTA; CDR2 reads FQGNSA. The germline V and J ends were trimmed by 6 bases and 7 bases, with 10 bases remaining between them. The CDR3 extends over 12 amino acids. Ten or more counts support this clonotype.

Sequencing was carried out using peripheral blood or thyroid tissue (not recorded which). This TCR was recovered from an adult man with Graves' hyperthyroidism. The gene calls are TRBV7-2 and TRBJ1-5; possibly TRBD1 for D (6 bases). The CDR3 sequence is CASSFRGQPQHF. Written as DNA, the CDR3 is TGTGCCAGCAGTTTCAGGGGACAGCCCCAGCATTTT.